This TCR beta chain was identified during a study of metastatic and nonmetastatic thyroid tumors. Study at large: A comparison of repertoires was made across blood and tumor or nodule tissue from malignant and benign thyroid patients. Study-wide results and limits: Malignant tumors reportedly showed significantly higher TCR beta diversity than benign nodules in both blood and tumor.

This clone appeared a few times. The target antigen is unknown. In the study's own analysis: Using the CDR3 differences seen across clinicopathological groups, the authors built a distant-metastasis classifier for papillary thyroid cancer, which was meant to discriminate distant-metastatic patients. TCRdb reanalyzed the PCR reads with MiXCR. In this record, the V and J calls reflect TCRdb's handling and not the investigators' own analysis. This sample has approximately 16,000 clones; approximately 30% occur once, and the top ten carry roughly a tenth. No treatment had been given to any patient before thyroid surgery. This receptor was taken from a female donor with papillary thyroid cancer or a benign thyroid nodule (not recorded which). Some clones in this sample may be carry-over from other donors' samples. Sequenced sample: blood.

The CDR3 protein is CASSDRFHTGDCYTF. The CDR3 DNA reads as TGTGCCAGCAGTGACCGCTTCCATACAGGGGACTGCTACACCTTC. The genes are TRBV6-1 and TRBJ1-2; TRBD1 agrees at 7 bases. Germline assignment: CDR1 MNHNS and CDR2 SASEGT. Germline trimming cut 3 bases from V and 9 bases from J; bases unmatched to any gene: 13. This CDR3 has 15 residues.